This T cell receptor (beta chain) is from a study of T cell clones after liver transplantation. Study-wide background: TCRbeta sequencing after a pre-transplant mixed lymphocyte reaction identified graft-donor-reactive clones, later tracked in post-transplant blood. Subjects received no induction therapy and standard immunosuppression until randomization at 12-24 months post-transplant. Patients counted as tolerant after at least one year off all immunosuppression, enzymes not exceeding twice normal. Samples came pre-transplant, pre-randomization before withdrawal, and post-randomization after withdrawal ended.

Assay used: immunoSEQ multiplex PCR; TCRdb lists only in-frame clones, some missing. There are tens of thousands of clones in the sample; 60% to 80% occur only once, and approximately 10% lies in the top ten. This clone was seen only a few times. The sample was CD4+ T cells from blood, taken at the 22-month timepoint. The TCR was taken from a human patient who received a liver transplant. Some T cells may be transferred from the graft donor.

As DNA, the CDR3 is TGTGCCAGCAGTCGGACAGAGAATCAGCCCCAGCATTTT. Translated, it gives CASSRTENQPQHF. The chain carries TRBV6-5 and TRBJ1-5; a weak D match, TRBD1 (6 bases). The CDR3 is made up of 13 amino acids. Trimming left V 5 bases short and J 4 bases short, with 9 bases between. The germline V gene encodes CDR1 MNHEY and CDR2 SVGAGI.